The 27 T cell receptor beta chains listed next were all sequenced from one sample in a study of T cell responses to AZD1222 COVID-19 vaccine. Using immunoSEQ multiplex PCR, the repertoire was profiled, and TCRdb retains in-frame clones only, with some absent. The sample has 150,000 to 200,000 clones; 90% to 95% are singletons. Sequences were derived from peripheral blood, sampled 28 days after the second dose of the MenACWY control vaccine. All receptors derive from an adult who received the MenACWY meningococcal vaccine as a control.

V usage is TRBV5-4 and J usage is TRBJ2-5, with D uncertain. The CDR3 consists of 15 residues. V lost 0 bases to trimming and J lost 7 bases, with 16 bases between them. Looked up from germline, CDR1 is SGHNT and CDR2 is YYREEE (reference sequence). The CDR3: CASSLAPWQDGTQYF. DNA for the CDR3: TGTGCCAGCAGCTTGGCCCCCTGGCAGGATGGGACCCAGTACTTC.

The chain carries TRBV29-1 and TRBJ1-4, with D unresolved. CDR3 length: 11 amino acids. Trimming left V 6 bases short and J 7 bases short, with 9 bases between. Germline V gene data show CDR1 as SQVTM and CDR2 as ANQGSEA. CDR3 amino acids: CSVREGEKLFF. In DNA form, the CDR3 reads TGCAGCGTGCGAGAAGGTGAAAAACTGTTTTTT.

This chain joins TRBV9 and TRBJ1-3, with TRBD1 as a possible D gene (5 bases). The germline gives CDR1 SGDLS, CDR2 YYNGEE. The CDR3 totals 15 residues. V was pared by 0 bases and J by 0 bases, with 7 bases between. The CDR3 DNA reads TGTGCCAGCAGCGTAGGACAGAACTCTGGAAACACCATATATTTT. Protein: CASSVGQNSGNTIYF.

The chain uses TRBV19 and TRBJ2-5; D gene unclear. The V gene lost 7 bases and the J gene lost 5 bases, with 14 bases spanning the gap. CDR3 size: 13 residues. CDR1 is LNHDA and CDR2 is SQIVND in the germline V gene (reference sequence). As DNA, the CDR3 is TGTGCCAGTAAGATAGGGTCAGAGGAGACCCAGTACTTC. Translating it yields CASKIGSEETQYF.

V usage is TRBV29-1 and J usage is TRBJ2-7, with 9 bases aligning to TRBD2. CDR3 size: 14 residues. With V trimmed by 5 bases and J by 1 base, 6 bases remained unmatched. Germline-derived CDR1 and CDR2 are SQVTM and ANQGSEA. The CDR3 nucleotides read TGCAGCGTTAGCCCTAGCGGGGCATCCTACGAGCAGTACTTC. This translates into CSVSPSGASYEQYF.

This chain uses TRBV27 with TRBJ2-1, with 8 bases fitting TRBD2. Germline V gene sequence: CDR1 MNHEY, CDR2 SMNVEV (reference sequence). The CDR3 contains 16 residues. Germline trimming cut 5 bases from V and 8 bases from J; bases unmatched to any gene: 14. DNA for the CDR3: TGTGCCAGCAGTCCCCCAGGGTTAGCGGGGCGCCATGAGCAGTTCTTC. This encodes CASSPPGLAGRHEQFF.

V is TRBV19 and J is TRBJ1-2; 8 nucleotides align to TRBD1. With 5 bases clipped from V and 4 bases from J, the junction kept 15 bases outside the gene matches. The CDR3 loop spans 17 amino acids. Germline V lookup: CDR1 LNHDA, CDR2 SQIVND (reference sequence). CDR3 DNA sequence: TGTGCCAGTAGTGCGGTCGGACAGGGAGTAGTCCGCTATGGCTACACCTTC. Its protein is CASSAVGQGVVRYGYTF. The complete variable domain, with remaining parts taken from reference TRBV19 and TRBJ1-2, reads DGGITQSPKYLFRKEGQNVTLSCEQNLNHDAMYWYRQDPGQGLRLIYYSQIVNDFQKGDIAEGYSVSREKKESFPLTVTSAQKNPTAFYLCASSAVGQGVVRYGYTFGSGTRLTVV.

This clone was picked up a small number of times. This chain joins TRBV15 and TRBJ1-5; the D gene is possibly TRBD1 (6 bases). Germline V gene sequence: CDR1 LNHNV, CDR2 YYDKDF (reference sequence). This CDR3 spans 14 amino acids. Trimming shortened V by 3 bases and J by 7 bases, and 13 bases separated the two germline ends. The CDR3, as DNA: TGTGCCACCAGCAGTGGGGGGGCTGGGCAGCCCCAGCATTTT. This gives the protein CATSSGGAGQPQHF.

V is TRBV12-3 or TRBV12-4 and J is TRBJ1-1; no reliable D call. This CDR3 comprises 13 residues. V gave up 0 bases and J gave up 1 base, with 3 bases separating them. In DNA form, the CDR3 reads TGTGCCAGCAGTTTAGCGGGGAACACTGAAGCTTTCTTT. Protein sequence: CASSLAGNTEAFF.

This chain uses TRBV29-1 with TRBJ2-3; 9 bases agree with TRBD2. The CDR3 sequence is 15 residues long. Germline-derived CDR1 and CDR2 are SQVTM and ANQGSEA. After removal of 3 bases from V and 4 bases from J, the junction contained 8 bases not matched to a gene. The CDR3 coding sequence is TGCAGCGTTGATAAAGCGGGAGGTCTCGCAGATACGCAGTATTTT. This codes for CSVDKAGGLADTQYF.

This clone was detected only a few times. J is TRBJ1-1 and V is TRBV7-9; D call uncertain. The CDR3 is made up of 14 amino acids. Looked up from germline, CDR1 is SEHNR and CDR2 is FQNEAQ (reference sequence). V was trimmed by 2 bases and J by 1 base, leaving 8 bases between them. The CDR3 DNA is TGTGCCAGCAGCTTATCCTCTCAGAACACTGAAGCTTTCTTT. Translation: CASSLSSQNTEAFF. The variable domain in full, with the rest retrieved from reference TRBV7-9 and TRBJ1-1, is DTGVSQNPRHKITKRGQNVTFRCDPISEHNRLYWYRQTLGQGPEFLTYFQNEAQLEKSRLLSDRFSAERPKGSFSTLEIQRTEQGDSAMYLCASSLSSQNTEAFFGQGTRLTVV.

The sample holds one count of this clone. The chain joins TRBV10-2 to TRBJ2-2, with a possible D match to TRBD2 (5 bases). Trimming pared 11 bases from V and 0 bases from J, leaving 13 bases between. CDR3 size: 14 residues. Looked up from germline, CDR1 is WSHSY and CDR2 is SAAADI. The CDR3 sequence is CASHRRTNTGELFF. CDR3 coding DNA: TGCGCCTCCCATAGGAGGACGAACACCGGGGAGCTGTTTTTT.

V and J are TRBV7-2 and TRBJ1-1, with 7 positions matching TRBD1. The CDR3 loop spans 15 amino acids. V shed 1 base and J 1 base; nucleotides not matched to a gene: 3. Germline CDR1 is SGHTA and CDR2 is FQGNSA. The CDR3 DNA follows: TGTGCCAGCAGCTTAGTTACAGGGGCGAACACTGAAGCTTTCTTT. The encoded protein is CASSLVTGANTEAFF. The variable domain in full, with the rest retrieved from reference TRBV7-2 and TRBJ1-1, is GAGVSQSPSNKVTEKGKDVELRCDPISGHTALYWYRQSLGQGLEFLIYFQGNSAPDKSGLPSDRFSAERTGGSVSTLTIQRTQQEDSAVYLCASSLVTGANTEAFFGQGTRLTVV.

The chain recombines TRBV5-1 with TRBJ1-2; a possible D gene is TRBD1 (5 bases). Trimming removed 0 bases from V and 8 bases from J, with 17 bases in between. Germline values: CDR1 SGHRS, CDR2 YFSETQ. The CDR3 has 15 amino acids. CDR3 protein: CASSLDGQGLYGYTF. CDR3 DNA sequence: TGCGCCAGCAGCTTGGACGGTCAGGGCCTGTACGGCTACACCTTC.

The chain couples TRBV9 to TRBJ1-1, with D unresolved. V was cut by 0 bases and J by 0 bases, with 3 bases left in between. This CDR3 comprises 13 residues. In germline, CDR1 is SGDLS, CDR2 YYNGEE. Written as DNA, the CDR3 is TGTGCCAGCAGCGTAGCTCTGAACACTGAAGCTTTCTTT. Its translation: CASSVALNTEAFF.

CDR3 amino acids: CASSGGDRGNTIYF. CDR3 bases: TGCGCCAGCAGCGGGGGGGACCGTGGAAACACCATATATTTT. The J gene is TRBJ1-3, the V gene TRBV5-1, with D possibly being TRBD1 (5 bases). Germline V CDR1 and CDR2: SGHRS, YFSETQ. V dropped 4 bases and J dropped 3 bases, with 11 bases sitting between them. This CDR3 region has 14 residues.

This clone is a singleton in its sample. V gene TRBV19 combines with J gene TRBJ1-5; D gene unclear. This CDR3 contains 14 residues. Germline V gene sequence: CDR1 LNHDA, CDR2 SQIVND (reference sequence). Trimming left V 5 bases short and J 2 bases short, with 10 bases between. CDR3 sequence (DNA): TGTGCCAGTAGTGGGTCCCGGGGCAATCAGCCCCAGCATTTT. The encoded protein is CASSGSRGNQPQHF.

The J gene is TRBJ2-5, the V gene TRBV20-1; perhaps TRBD1 as D (6 bases). Trimming left V 3 bases short and J 6 bases short, with 17 bases between. Germline CDR1 is DFQATT and CDR2 is SNEGSKA (reference sequence). The length of the CDR3 is 14 residues. The DNA of the CDR3 is TGCAGTGCTAGTTCAGGGGCGCCCTCGAAGACCCAGTACTTC. This gives the protein CSASSGAPSKTQYF.

The J gene is TRBJ1-6, the V gene TRBV11-2; no reliable D call. V lost 4 bases and J lost 10, with 11 bases in between. This CDR3 has 13 amino acids. Germline CDR1 and CDR2: SGHAT and FQNNGV. The CDR3 bases are TGTGCCAGCAGCTCCCATGCGCGGTCACCCCTCCACTTT. Protein sequence: CASSSHARSPLHF.

The V gene is TRBV4-3, the J gene TRBJ2-2; unclear D gene. There are 13 residues in the CDR3. Germline loops: CDR1 LGHNA, CDR2 YSLEER. With 0 bases removed from V and 7 bases from J, the gap between germline ends came to 6 bases. The DNA of the CDR3 is TGCGCCAGCAGCCAAGAGGACGGCGGGGAGCTGTTTTTT. This gives the protein CASSQEDGGELFF.

This chain uses TRBV28 with TRBJ2-1; D could derive from TRBD1 or TRBD2 (5 bases each). Germline CDR1 is MDHEN and CDR2 is SYDVKM. This CDR3 is 16 amino acids long. Trimming shortened V by 6 bases and J by 1 base, and 16 bases separated the two germline ends. CDR3 coding DNA: TGTGCCAGCAGAACCCCCGGGGCTGGATCCTACAATGAGCAGTTCTTC. This sequence encodes CASRTPGAGSYNEQFF. Variable domain in full (rest from reference TRBV28 and TRBJ2-1): DVKVTQSSRYLVKRTGEKVFLECVQDMDHENMFWYRQDPGLGLRLIYFSYDVKMKEKGDIPEGYSVSREKKERFSLILESASTNQTSMYLCASRTPGAGSYNEQFFGPGTRLTVL.

This sequence joins TRBV7-8 and TRBJ1-5; no clear D. CDR3 length: 15 amino acids. V was cut by 2 bases and J by 0 bases, with 8 bases left in between. Germline assignment: CDR1 SGHVS and CDR2 FQNEAQ. The CDR3 DNA sequence: TGTGCCAGCAGCTTATCGGCAGATAGCAATCAGCCCCAGCATTTT. Protein sequence: CASSLSADSNQPQHF. The whole variable domain, remainder taken from reference TRBV7-8 and TRBJ1-5, is GAGVSQSPRYKVAKRGQDVALRCDPISGHVSLFWYQQALGQGPEFLTYFQNEAQLDKSGLPSDRFFAERPEGSVSTLKIQRTQQEDSAVYLCASSLSADSNQPQHFGDGTRLSIL.

V usage is TRBV30 and J usage is TRBJ1-2; D gene unclear. Per the germline V gene, CDR1 is GTSNPN and CDR2 is SVGIG (reference sequence). V was pared by 0 bases and J by 5 bases, with 10 bases between. This CDR3 comprises 13 residues. The CDR3 reads CAWSVWSEYGYTF. CDR3 DNA sequence: TGTGCCTGGAGTGTATGGTCCGAATATGGCTACACCTTC. The full variable domain, with the rest looked up from reference TRBV30 and TRBJ1-2, is SQTIHQWPATLVQPVGSPLSLECTVEGTSNPNLYWYRQAAGRGLQLLFYSVGIGQISSEVPQNLSASRPQDRQFILSSKKLLLSDSGFYLCAWSVWSEYGYTFGSGTRLTVV.

This chain links TRBV5-1 with TRBJ2-7; a weak D match, TRBD2 (6 bases). From germline, CDR1 is SGHRS and CDR2 YFSETQ. The CDR3 consists of 15 residues. Trimming stripped 0 bases from V and 3 bases from J, with 13 bases between. Written as DNA, the CDR3 is TGCGCCAGCAGCTTGGACGGAGGGGCCCTCTACGAGCAGTACTTC. It translates to CASSLDGGALYEQYF. Using reference TRBV5-1 and TRBJ2-7 for the parts outside the CDR3, the full variable domain is KAGVTQTPRYLIKTRGQQVTLSCSPISGHRSVSWYQQTPGQGLQFLFEYFSETQRNKGNFPGRFSGRQFSNSRSEMNVSTLELGDSALYLCASSLDGGALYEQYFGPGTRLTVT.

This rearrangement joins TRBV5-5 to TRBJ1-5; D gene ambiguous. Germline CDR1 reads SGHKS; CDR2 reads YYEKEE (reference sequence). Between the trimmed V and J ends, which lost 4 bases and 4 bases, there was a span of 9 bases. The CDR3 runs to 13 residues. CDR3 sequence: CASSAGSNQPQHF. For the CDR3, the DNA is TGTGCCAGCAGCGCCGGGTCAAATCAGCCCCAGCATTTT.

The V gene is TRBV19, the J gene TRBJ2-3; 8 bases match TRBD1. The CDR3 sequence is 14 residues long. The germline gives CDR1 LNHDA, CDR2 SQIVND (reference sequence). The V and J ends lost 5 bases and 4 bases, in that order; junction bases with no gene match: 5. The CDR3 loop is CASSFDRGADTQYF. The CDR3 DNA is TGTGCCAGTAGTTTTGACAGGGGAGCAGATACGCAGTATTTT.

The rearrangement links TRBV11-2 to TRBJ1-2; D perhaps matches TRBD1 (5 bases). V lost 5 bases and J 7 bases, leaving 20 bases between the germline ends. Germline V gene sequence: CDR1 SGHAT, CDR2 FQNNGV. This CDR3 is built from 15 residues. The CDR3 region has the DNA TGTGCCAGCAGCCCCGTCCAGGGAAGTAATCGTGGCTACACCTTC. This encodes CASSPVQGSNRGYTF.